The present T cell receptor (beta chain) was sequenced within a study of shared clonotypes between healthy human individuals. CD4+ cells were split into CD45RA+ naive and CD45RA-negative memory subsets. The CDR3 has 14 residues. Germline loops: CDR1 MNHNY, CDR2 SVGAGI (reference sequence). V was cut by 6 bases and J by 0 bases, with 12 bases left in between. The authors ran the assay at deep level. Repertoires were generated with immunoSEQ multiplex PCR, while TCRdb's copy carries only in-frame clones and drops some. This sample has over 2 million clones; 95% occur once, and the top ten carry 0.1% to 0.15%.

Sequencing was performed on naive CD4+ T cells sorted from blood. Subset noted: CD45RA+ positively selected. This TCR came from a man aged 18 to 29 in good health. This rearrangement joins TRBV6-6 to TRBJ2-7; D not certain. This chain's CDR3 is CASSEGRSSYEQYF. In DNA form, the CDR3 reads TGTGCCAGCAGCGAAGGTCGGAGCTCCTACGAGCAGTACTTC.